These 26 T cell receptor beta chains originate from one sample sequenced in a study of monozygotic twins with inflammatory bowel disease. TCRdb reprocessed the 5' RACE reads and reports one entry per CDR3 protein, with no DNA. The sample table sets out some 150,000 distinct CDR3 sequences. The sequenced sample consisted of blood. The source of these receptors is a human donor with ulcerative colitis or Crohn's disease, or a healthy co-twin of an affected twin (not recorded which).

This CDR3 reads CASSPGRDNEQFF. V usage is TRBV18 and J usage is TRBJ2-1; TCRdb picks TRBD2, but there is no DNA to check that call. Germline V gives CDR1 KGHSH, CDR2 LQKENI. The CDR3 is made up of 13 amino acids.

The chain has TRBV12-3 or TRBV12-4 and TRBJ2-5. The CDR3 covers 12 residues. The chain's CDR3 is CASSFIAETQYF.

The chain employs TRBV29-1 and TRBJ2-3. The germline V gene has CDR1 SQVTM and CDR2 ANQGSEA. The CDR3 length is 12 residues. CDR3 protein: CSVEDRPDTQYF.

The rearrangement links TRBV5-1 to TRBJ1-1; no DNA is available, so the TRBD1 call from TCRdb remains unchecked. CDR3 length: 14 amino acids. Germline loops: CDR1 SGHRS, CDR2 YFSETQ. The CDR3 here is CASSLQRDSTEAFF.

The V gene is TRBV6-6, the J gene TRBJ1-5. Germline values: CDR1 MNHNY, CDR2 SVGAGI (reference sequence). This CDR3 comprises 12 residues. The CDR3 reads CASSYSPSPQHF.

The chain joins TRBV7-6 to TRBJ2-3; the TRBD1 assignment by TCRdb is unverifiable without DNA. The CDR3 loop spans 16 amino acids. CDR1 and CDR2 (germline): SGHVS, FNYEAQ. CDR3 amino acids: CASSPWGGRSTDTQYF.

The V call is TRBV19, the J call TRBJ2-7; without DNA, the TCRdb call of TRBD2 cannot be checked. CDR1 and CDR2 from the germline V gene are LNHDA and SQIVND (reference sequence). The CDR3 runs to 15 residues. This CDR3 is CASSIGRGPTYEQYF.

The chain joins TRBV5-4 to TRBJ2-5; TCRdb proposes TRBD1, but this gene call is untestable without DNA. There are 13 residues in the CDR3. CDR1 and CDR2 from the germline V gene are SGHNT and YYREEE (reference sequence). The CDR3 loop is CASSLDQGETQYF.

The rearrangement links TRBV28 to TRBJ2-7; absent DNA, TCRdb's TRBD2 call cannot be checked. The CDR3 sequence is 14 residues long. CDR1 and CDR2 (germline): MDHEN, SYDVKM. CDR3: CASSFSGGNYEQYF.

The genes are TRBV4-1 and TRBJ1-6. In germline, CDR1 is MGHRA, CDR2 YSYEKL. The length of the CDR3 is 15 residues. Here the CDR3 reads CASSQDPRHDSPLHF.

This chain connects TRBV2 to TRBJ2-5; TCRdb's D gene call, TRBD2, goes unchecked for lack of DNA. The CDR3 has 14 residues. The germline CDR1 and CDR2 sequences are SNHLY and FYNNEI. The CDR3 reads CASSEGPYQETQYF.

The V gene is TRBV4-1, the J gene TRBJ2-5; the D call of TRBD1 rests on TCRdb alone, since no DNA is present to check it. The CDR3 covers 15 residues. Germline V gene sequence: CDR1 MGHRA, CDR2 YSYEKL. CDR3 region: CASSRPGQGSETQYF.

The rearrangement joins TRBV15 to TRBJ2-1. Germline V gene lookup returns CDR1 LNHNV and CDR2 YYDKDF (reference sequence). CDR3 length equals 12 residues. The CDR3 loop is CATSRDGNEQFF.

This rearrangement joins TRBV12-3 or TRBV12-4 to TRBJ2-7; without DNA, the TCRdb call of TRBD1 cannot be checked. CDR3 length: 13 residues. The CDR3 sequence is CASSLVGPDEQYF.

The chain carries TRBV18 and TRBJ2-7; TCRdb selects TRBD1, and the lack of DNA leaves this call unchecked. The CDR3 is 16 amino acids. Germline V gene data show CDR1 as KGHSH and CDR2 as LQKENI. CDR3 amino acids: CASSLLTGLRSYEQYF.

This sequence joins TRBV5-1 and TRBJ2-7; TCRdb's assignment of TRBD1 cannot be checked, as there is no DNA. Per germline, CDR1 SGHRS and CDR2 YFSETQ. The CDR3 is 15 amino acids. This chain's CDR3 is CASSLLTGLIYEQYF.

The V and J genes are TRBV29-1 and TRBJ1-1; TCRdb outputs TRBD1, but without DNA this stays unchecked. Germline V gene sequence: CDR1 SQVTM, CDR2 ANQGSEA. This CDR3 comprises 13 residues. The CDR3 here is CSGGQGVSTEAFF.

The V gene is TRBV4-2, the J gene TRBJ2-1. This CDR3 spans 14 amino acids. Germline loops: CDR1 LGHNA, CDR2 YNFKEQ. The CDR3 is CASSLDGPTNEQFF.

CDR3: CSASPLRQGLQPQHF. V is TRBV20-1 and J is TRBJ1-5. Germline-derived CDR1 and CDR2 are DFQATT and SNEGSKA (reference sequence). The CDR3 is made up of 15 amino acids.

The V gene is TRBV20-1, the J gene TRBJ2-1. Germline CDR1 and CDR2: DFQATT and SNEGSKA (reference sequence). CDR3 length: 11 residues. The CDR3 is CSASWENEQFF.

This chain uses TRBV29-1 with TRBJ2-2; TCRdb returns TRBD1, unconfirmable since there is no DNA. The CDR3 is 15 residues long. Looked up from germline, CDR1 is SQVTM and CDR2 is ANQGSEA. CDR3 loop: CSVEVTASSDGELSF.

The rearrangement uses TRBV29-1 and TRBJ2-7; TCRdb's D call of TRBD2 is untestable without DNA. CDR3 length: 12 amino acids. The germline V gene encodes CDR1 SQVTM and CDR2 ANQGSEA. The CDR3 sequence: CSVGLYSYEQYF.

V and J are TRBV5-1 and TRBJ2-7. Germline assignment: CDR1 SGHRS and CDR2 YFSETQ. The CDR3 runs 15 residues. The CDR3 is CASSSITRGLYEQYF.

CDR3 sequence: CASSLGDGYTF. The chain recombines TRBV7-2 with TRBJ1-2. The CDR3 length is 11 residues. Germline V gene data show CDR1 as SGHTA and CDR2 as FQGNSA.

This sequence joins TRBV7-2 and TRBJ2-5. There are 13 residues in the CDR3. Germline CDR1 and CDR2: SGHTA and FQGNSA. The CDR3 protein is CASRLAGQETQYF.

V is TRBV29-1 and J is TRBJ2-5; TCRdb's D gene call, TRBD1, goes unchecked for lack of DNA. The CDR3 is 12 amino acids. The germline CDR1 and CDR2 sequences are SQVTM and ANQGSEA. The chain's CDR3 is CSVTGTQETQYF. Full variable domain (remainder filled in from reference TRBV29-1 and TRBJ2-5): SAVISQKPSRDICQRGTSLTIQCQVDSQVTMMFWYRQQPGQSLTLIATANQGSEATYESGFVIDKFPISRPNLTFSTLTVSNMSPEDSSIYLCSVTGTQETQYFGPGTRLLVL.